This record looks at one T cell receptor (beta chain) sequence and its context. Its matching antigen is unknown. One entry per CDR3 protein results from TCRdb running MiXCR on the RT-PCR reads. The sample holds hundreds of thousands of distinct CDR3 sequences; about an eighth are singletons and the top ten take approximately 14%. V was cut by 2 bases and J by 9 bases, with 10 bases left in between. Looked up from germline, CDR1 is SGHTA and CDR2 is FQGNSA. CDR3 length equals 12 residues. The data originate from a study of response to subunit inactivated influenza vaccine. Study-level points and caveats: The authors offered the suggestion that each seasonal influenza vaccination recruits few new T cells.

The sequencing here drew on PBMCs from blood, taken roughly 45 days after vaccination. This sequence originates from a man aged 45 to 65 who received an inactivated influenza vaccine. The chain carries TRBV7-2 and TRBJ2-5; a weak D match, TRBD1 (5 bases). Here the CDR3 reads CASSLSRVPQYF. The CDR3 DNA follows: TGTGCCAGCAGCTTAAGCAGGGTCCCCCAGTACTTC.